This T cell receptor beta chain stems from a study of blood T cell repertoires in COVID-19. Data came from immunoSEQ multiplex PCR; TCRdb stores just in-frame clones and leaves some out. The sample lists 100,000 or so clones; approximately 80% were seen once. The CDR3 has 15 residues. Germline V gene data show CDR1 as SEHNR and CDR2 as FQNEAQ (reference sequence). V shed 1 base and J 4 bases; nucleotides not matched to a gene: 4. This TCR derives from a man between 70 and 80 years old with active or convalescent COVID-19. What was sequenced was peripheral blood. This chain uses TRBV7-9 with TRBJ1-2; 9 bases match TRBD1. CDR3 amino acids: CASSLGQGEVYGYTF. CDR3 sequence (DNA): TGTGCCAGCAGCTTAGGACAGGGGGAGGTCTATGGCTACACCTTC. Full variable domain (rest looked up from reference TRBV7-9 and TRBJ1-2): DTGVSQNPRHKITKRGQNVTFRCDPISEHNRLYWYRQTLGQGPEFLTYFQNEAQLEKSRLLSDRFSAERPKGSFSTLEIQRTEQGDSAMYLCASSLGQGEVYGYTFGSGTRLTVV.